This TCR beta chain was observed in a study of long-term antiretroviral therapy in people with HIV. Study context: Samples from the earliest time points predate the 2015 immediate-ART recommendation by about a decade. Broader study findings: Controls showed broader CDR3 length ranges than did the HIV repertoires. Blood specimens, gathered between about 2004 and 2017, were possibly obtained under older ART regimens.

With survey level as its setting, the immunoSEQ assay was v3.0. Produced via immunoSEQ multiplex PCR; TCRdb's table is partial and in-frame only. Of around 21,000 clones in the sample, over 75% were seen once. Note on this clone: Its target is unknown.

The samples, holding about 0.95-11 million cryopreserved PBMC, were thawed before DNA extraction was carried out. The CDR3 consists of 14 residues. From germline, CDR1 is SQVTM and CDR2 ANQGSEA. Deletions cut 3 bases from V and 1 base from J, with 11 bases between. This TCR derives from a young woman with HIV. The source material was unsorted PBMCs, sampled 4.2 to 4.5 years before starting antiretroviral therapy. V and J are TRBV29-1 and TRBJ2-3; D is tentatively TRBD1 or TRBD2 (5 bases each). The CDR3 nucleotides read TGCAGCGTTGACCGAGGGGCCGGCACAGATACGCAGTATTTT. Protein: CSVDRGAGTDTQYF.